This TCR beta chain was found in a study of cytomegalovirus exposure and HLA in healthy donors. Study findings and constraints: Accurate prediction of HLA-A and HLA-B alleles (for most subjects) was reportedly achieved from TCR beta sequences. As a later analysis showed, several of the most significant clusters appeared to be linked to common viral pathogens. Some TCR beta chains (164 of them) were listed as cytomegalovirus-associated.

The PCR contained 60 Vbeta and 13 Jbeta primers. Sequencing was performed with immunoSEQ multiplex PCR; in TCRdb, only in-frame clones are kept and a portion is missing. The sample has fewer than 200,000 clones; 82% are singletons. Notes on this clone: No antigen is known for it.

This receptor was identified in a male donor in good health and CMV-seronegative. Specimen: PBMCs.

The CDR3 loop reads CAIRGQDNQPQHF. The DNA of the CDR3 is TGTGCCATCAGGGGACAGGACAATCAGCCCCAGCATTTT. V is TRBV10-3 and J is TRBJ1-5, with 8 bases aligning to TRBD1. Germline V lookup: CDR1 ENHRY, CDR2 SYGVKD. The CDR3 sequence is 13 residues long. The V and J ends lost 6 bases and 3 bases, in that order; junction bases with no gene match: 1.